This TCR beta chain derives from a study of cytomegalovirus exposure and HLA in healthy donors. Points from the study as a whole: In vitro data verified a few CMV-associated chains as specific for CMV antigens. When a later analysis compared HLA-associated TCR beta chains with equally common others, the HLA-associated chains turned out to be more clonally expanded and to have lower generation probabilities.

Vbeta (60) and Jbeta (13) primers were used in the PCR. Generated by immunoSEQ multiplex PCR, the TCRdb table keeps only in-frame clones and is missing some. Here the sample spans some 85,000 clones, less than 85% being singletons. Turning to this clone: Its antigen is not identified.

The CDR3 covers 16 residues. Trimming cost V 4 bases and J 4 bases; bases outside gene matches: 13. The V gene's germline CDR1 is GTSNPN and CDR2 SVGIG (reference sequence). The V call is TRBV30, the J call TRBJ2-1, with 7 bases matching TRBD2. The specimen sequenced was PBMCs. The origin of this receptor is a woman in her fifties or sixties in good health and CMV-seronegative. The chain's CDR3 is CAWNVRRASGYNEQFF. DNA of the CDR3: TGTGCCTGGAACGTACGAAGGGCTAGCGGTTACAATGAGCAGTTCTTC.